This passage covers 5 T cell receptor beta chains from one sample sequenced in a study of T cells in Graves' hyperthyroidism and ophthalmopathy. Amplification of TCR beta CDR3 regions used RNA as the template. First-round RT-PCR of the TCR CDR3 relied on the HTBI primer set. In TCRdb, the multiplex PCR reads were re-called with MiXCR into one record per CDR3 protein. In the table there are 350,000 or so distinct CDR3 sequences, 20% to 25% of which are singletons. Sequencing was done on a sample of blood. The receptor source for this set is a woman in her 50s with Graves' hyperthyroidism.

The V gene is TRBV5-1, the J gene TRBJ2-2; D is undetermined. CDR1 SGHRS and CDR2 YFSETQ come from the germline V gene. Trimming took 0 bases from V and 10 from J, leaving 13 bases between them. The CDR3 has 14 amino acids. As DNA, the CDR3 is TGCGCCAGCAGCTTGGATGTGAACACCAAGGAGCTGTTTTTT. It yields the protein CASSLDVNTKELFF.

Concerning this clonotype: A junction end diverges from the germline sequence, so it may reflect a read error. The J gene is TRBJ2-5, the V gene TRBV6-2 or TRBV6-3; 8 bases are shared with TRBD2. Germline V lookup: CDR1 MNHEY, CDR2 SVGEGT. CDR3 length: 14 amino acids. DNA of the CDR3: TGTGCCGGCAGGTTAGCGGGACTGGGGGAGACCCAGTACTTC. Protein sequence: CAGRLAGLGETQYF.

V and J are TRBV6-1 and TRBJ1-3; D is unclear. Between the trimmed V and J ends, which lost 1 base and 2 bases, there was a span of 6 bases. Germline-derived CDR1 and CDR2 are MNHNS and SASEGT. This CDR3 has 14 residues. The CDR3 here is CASSEGGTGNTIYF. Written as DNA, the CDR3 is TGTGCCAGCAGTGAAGGGGGTACTGGAAACACCATATATTTT.

J is TRBJ2-5 and V is TRBV6-1; D is uncertain. CDR1 is MNHNS, CDR2 SASEGT, per germline. Trimming removed 1 base at V and 5 bases at J, with 5 bases between. The CDR3 has 12 amino acids. The DNA for the CDR3 is TGTGCCAGCAGTGAAGAGGGCGAGACCCAGTACTTC. It encodes CASSEEGETQYF.

This clonotype was picked up many times. The V gene is TRBV13, the J gene TRBJ2-4, with D perhaps TRBD2 (6 bases). Germline V CDR1 and CDR2: PRHDT, FYEKMQ (reference sequence). V dropped 1 base and J dropped 7 bases, with 14 bases sitting between them. This CDR3 is built from 15 residues. The CDR3 region is CASSLAGAQWNIQYF. In DNA, the CDR3 is TGTGCCAGCAGCTTAGCGGGAGCCCAATGGAACATTCAGTACTTC.